The 31 T cell receptor beta chains in this list originate from one sample, sequenced in a study of cytomegalovirus exposure and HLA in healthy donors. PCR was performed using 60 Vbeta and 13 Jbeta primers. Assay used: immunoSEQ multiplex PCR; TCRdb lists only in-frame clones, some missing. Among about 140,000 clones listed, 70% were seen once. The specimen sequenced was PBMCs. These receptors all come from a woman aged 30 to 39 in good health and CMV-seronegative.

The rearrangement uses TRBV7-9 and TRBJ2-7; possible D gene TRBD1, 5 bases. V dropped 1 base and J dropped 6 bases, with 10 bases sitting between them. The CDR3 has 13 residues. Per the germline V gene, CDR1 is SEHNR and CDR2 is FQNEAQ (reference sequence). CDR3 residues: CASSLGTGCEQYV. The CDR3 bases are TGTGCCAGCAGCTTAGGTACAGGATGCGAGCAGTACGTC.

This clone was found a few times. V gene TRBV27 combines with J gene TRBJ2-1, with D perhaps matching TRBD2 (5 bases). This CDR3 is 13 amino acids long. Germline V gives CDR1 MNHEY, CDR2 SMNVEV (reference sequence). The CDR3 nucleotides are TGTGCTACGGCGGGCCCGTGGGACAATGAGCAGTTCTTC. Translating gives CATAGPWDNEQFF.

V is TRBV5-1 and J is TRBJ2-5; 13 nucleotides match TRBD2. Germline V CDR1 and CDR2: SGHRS, YFSETQ. CDR3 length: 16 residues. The V segment lost 5 bases and the J segment 5 bases; nucleotides outside the gene matches: 9. The CDR3 sequence is CASRSGLAGVGETQYF. The CDR3 nucleotides are TGCGCCAGCAGGTCTGGACTAGCGGGAGTAGGGGAGACCCAGTACTTC.

The genes are TRBV19 and TRBJ1-5; D might be TRBD1 (6 bases). The CDR3 spans 16 residues. The germline V gene has CDR1 LNHDA and CDR2 SQIVND (reference sequence). The ends were cut back, 5 bases at V and 1 base at J, with 15 bases in the middle. The CDR3 sequence: CASSVTPTGSNQPQHF. DNA of the CDR3: TGTGCCAGTAGTGTCACTCCTACAGGGAGCAATCAGCCCCAGCATTTT.

The chain carries TRBV6-4 and TRBJ1-1; 11 bases match TRBD1. This CDR3 has 14 amino acids. Germline loops: CDR1 MRHNA, CDR2 SNTAGT. V lost 4 bases, J lost 4 bases, and 2 bases stayed unmatched. DNA for the CDR3: TGTGCCAGCAGTGCCGGGACAGGGGGCACTGAAGCTTTCTTT. The encoded protein is CASSAGTGGTEAFF.

The V call is TRBV18, the J call TRBJ2-7; 12 nucleotides line up with TRBD2. CDR3 length equals 17 residues. V shed 3 bases and J 5 bases; nucleotides not matched to a gene: 11. Germline CDR1 and CDR2: KGHSH and LQKENI. The CDR3 DNA is TGTGCCAGCTCACCCTTTATGACTAGCGGGAGCTCGAACGAGCAGTACTTC. It encodes CASSPFMTSGSSNEQYF.

V gene TRBV2 combines with J gene TRBJ1-6; no reliable D call. The CDR3 extends over 14 amino acids. CDR1 is SNHLY, CDR2 FYNNEI, per germline. V was shortened by 3 bases and J by 9 bases, with 12 bases between the two germline ends. The CDR3 protein is CASSDLLGGSPLHF. In DNA, the CDR3 is TGTGCCAGCAGTGACCTCCTAGGAGGTTCACCCCTCCACTTT.

The chain links TRBV9 to TRBJ1-2; D gene unclear. The CDR3 covers 13 residues. V lost 1 base, J lost 7 bases, and 11 bases lay in between. CDR1 is SGDLS and CDR2 is YYNGEE in the germline V gene. The CDR3 DNA reads as TGTGCCAGCAGCGTACCTCCGTGGAGTGGCTACACCTTC. Residues: CASSVPPWSGYTF.

The rearrangement uses TRBV5-4 and TRBJ1-2; D ambiguous. V was cut by 4 bases and J by 0 bases, with 7 bases left in between. The CDR3 contains 13 residues. Per the germline V gene, CDR1 is SGHNT and CDR2 is YYREEE (reference sequence). CDR3 bases: TGTGCCAGCAGCCGACAAGCTAACTATGGCTACACCTTC. Protein: CASSRQANYGYTF.

The rearrangement joins TRBV4-1 to TRBJ1-3; the D is unclear. CDR3 size: 13 residues. V was clipped by 4 bases and J by 4 bases, with 8 bases between them. Germline CDR1 reads MGHRA; CDR2 reads YSYEKL. The CDR3 DNA is TGCGCCAGCAGCCGAGACTTGGGAAACACCATATATTTT. Its translation is CASSRDLGNTIYF.

The chain combines TRBV4-1 with TRBJ2-2; 11 nucleotides agree with TRBD2. There are 18 residues in the CDR3. The ends lost 4 bases at V and 4 bases at J; junction bases unmatched: 11. Germline V gene sequence: CDR1 MGHRA, CDR2 YSYEKL. Here the CDR3 reads CASSLRLAGTGGTGELFF. CDR3 sequence (DNA): TGCGCCAGCAGCCTAAGACTAGCGGGGACCGGGGGCACCGGGGAGCTGTTTTTT.

The rearrangement joins TRBV21-1 to TRBJ1-1; TRBD1 is taken as the D call from the table, unchecked against the DNA. TRBV21-1 is classified as a pseudogene. This CDR3 spans 18 amino acids. In DNA form, the CDR3 reads TGTGCCAGCAGCAAAGAAAGGGACAGGCCCCTCTTGAACACTGAAGCTTTCTTT. The encoded protein is CASSKERDRPLLNTEAFF.

The chain recombines TRBV12-5 with TRBJ2-5, with TRBD2 matching over 12 bases. V shed 1 base, J shed 1 base, and the junction held 1 base outside the gene matches. The CDR3 runs to 16 residues. CDR1 is LGHNT, CDR2 FRNRAP, per germline. CDR3 nucleotide sequence: TGTGCTAGTGGTTTGGCGGGACTAGCGGGCCAAGAGACCCAGTACTTC. It is translated as CASGLAGLAGQETQYF. Full variable domain (remainder filled in from reference TRBV12-5 and TRBJ2-5): DARVTQTPRHKVTEMGQEVTMRCQPILGHNTVFWYRQTMMQGLELLAYFRNRAPLDDSGMPKDRFSAEMPDATLATLKIQPSEPRDSAVYFCASGLAGLAGQETQYFGPGTRLLVL.

The chain joins TRBV6-1 to TRBJ2-3; TRBD2 aligns across 12 bases. Trimming at V came to 3 bases and at J to 6 bases, leaving 10 bases not matched to a gene. Germline V gene sequence: CDR1 MNHNS, CDR2 SASEGT. The CDR3 loop spans 17 amino acids. The CDR3 reads CASSDMGLAGSGDTQYF. The DNA for the CDR3 is TGTGCCAGCAGTGATATGGGACTAGCGGGTAGTGGGGATACGCAGTATTTT.

The chain joins TRBV28 to TRBJ2-7; D is possibly TRBD1 (6 bases). The V gene lost 6 bases and the J gene lost 5 bases, with 20 bases spanning the gap. The CDR3 loop spans 15 amino acids. The germline V gene encodes CDR1 MDHEN and CDR2 SYDVKM. The CDR3 sequence: CASSLWGRGGNEQYF. As DNA, the CDR3 is TGTGCCAGCAGCCTCTGGGGGCGCGGTGGTAACGAGCAGTACTTC.

The rearrangement joins TRBV28 to TRBJ1-2; 9 bases match TRBD1. Germline V gives CDR1 MDHEN, CDR2 SYDVKM. Trimming cost V 7 bases and J 6 bases; bases outside gene matches: 9. CDR3 length: 14 residues. The CDR3 coding sequence is TGTGCCAGCAATTCAGGGACAGGGCTACATGGCTACACCTTC. Its protein is CASNSGTGLHGYTF.

This clone came up a few times. J is TRBJ2-5 and V is TRBV19; weak D call: TRBD2 (6 bases). The CDR3 consists of 15 residues. In germline, CDR1 is LNHDA, CDR2 SQIVND (reference sequence). Trimming removed 3 bases at V and 1 base at J, with 12 bases between. The CDR3 region has the DNA TGTGCCAGTAGTATGTATCTAGCGACCCAAGAGACCCAGTACTTC. Its protein is CASSMYLATQETQYF.

This chain uses TRBV6-5 with TRBJ1-4; D is perhaps TRBD1 (5 bases). CDR3 length: 15 residues. The V gene lost 5 bases and the J gene lost 7 bases, with 17 bases spanning the gap. Germline CDR1 is MNHEY and CDR2 is SVGAGI. CDR3: CASSPRLQGGEKLFF. The CDR3 coding sequence is TGTGCCAGCAGTCCCCGACTTCAGGGAGGTGAAAAACTGTTTTTT.

V usage is TRBV27 and J usage is TRBJ1-4, with 7 nucleotides matching TRBD1. V shed 4 bases and J 6 bases; nucleotides not matched to a gene: 5. Germline CDR1 and CDR2: MNHEY and SMNVEV (reference sequence). CDR3 length equals 14 residues. CDR3: CASSSGGSDEKLFF. The CDR3 bases are TGTGCCAGCAGTTCAGGGGGTAGCGATGAAAAACTGTTTTTT.

The chain recombines TRBV5-6 with TRBJ2-6; the D gene is possibly TRBD1 (5 bases). The V end was cut by 3 bases, the J end by 3 bases, with 10 bases between. This CDR3 is built from 15 residues. Germline CDR1 SGHDT, CDR2 YYEEEE. The CDR3 bases are TGTGCCAGCAGCTGGCAGGGTGGTGGGGCCAACGTCCTGACTTTC. Its translation: CASSWQGGGANVLTF. Drawing the rest from reference TRBV5-6 and TRBJ2-6, the complete variable domain is DAGVTQSPTHLIKTRGQQVTLRCSPKSGHDTVSWYQQALGQGPQFIFQYYEEEERQRGNFPDRFSGHQFPNYSSELNVNALLLGDSALYLCASSWQGGGANVLTFGAGSRLTVL.

V gene TRBV28 combines with J gene TRBJ1-4; 9 bases match TRBD1. With V trimmed by 7 bases and J by 7 bases, 10 bases remained unmatched. CDR1 and CDR2 from the germline V gene are MDHEN and SYDVKM. This CDR3 has 15 residues. CDR3 bases: TGTGCCAGCATTAAACAGGGGGCGCGAGGTGAAAAACTGTTTTTT. Translation: CASIKQGARGEKLFF.

The V and J genes are TRBV6-5 and TRBJ1-1; 10 bases line up with TRBD1. Germline trimming cut 10 bases from V and 4 bases from J; bases unmatched to any gene: 9. Germline V gives CDR1 MNHEY, CDR2 SVGAGI. CDR3 length equals 14 residues. In DNA, the CDR3 is TGTGCCACCCTTTGGGGACAGGGGAGCACTGAAGCTTTCTTT. It yields the protein CATLWGQGSTEAFF.

This chain links TRBV28 with TRBJ1-2, with no clear D. Per the germline V gene, CDR1 is MDHEN and CDR2 is SYDVKM. The V gene lost 1 base and the J gene lost 5 bases, with 5 bases spanning the gap. CDR3 length: 12 residues. The CDR3 coding sequence is TGTGCCAGCAGTTTATTGCAGTATGGCTACACCTTC. As protein: CASSLLQYGYTF.

The chain joins TRBV27 to TRBJ2-7, with 13 nucleotides matching TRBD2. The CDR3 length is 15 residues. Germline CDR1 and CDR2: MNHEY and SMNVEV (reference sequence). With 3 bases clipped from V and 4 bases from J, the junction kept 3 bases outside the gene matches. In nucleotides, the CDR3 is TGTGCCAGCAGTTTCGGGACTAGCGGGACTTACGAGCAGTACTTC. Protein: CASSFGTSGTYEQYF.

The chain joins TRBV29-1 to TRBJ1-1; 10 nucleotides agree with TRBD1. This CDR3 is 14 amino acids long. Looked up from germline, CDR1 is SQVTM and CDR2 is ANQGSEA. V was pared by 7 bases and J by 3 bases, with 8 bases of the junction left unmatched. CDR3 region: CSALTGGTDTEAFF. The DNA of the CDR3 is TGCAGCGCCCTGACAGGGGGCACGGACACTGAAGCTTTCTTT.

As regards this clone: This CDR3 fails to terminate in the conserved phenylalanine or tryptophan, so it likely reflects a read error. J is TRBJ1-2 and V is TRBV12-5; 7 nucleotides align to TRBD1. The CDR3 length is 14 residues. Trimming at V came to 6 bases and at J to 0 bases, leaving 4 bases not matched to a gene. The V gene's germline CDR1 is LGHNT and CDR2 FRNRAP. The CDR3 DNA reads as TGTGCTAGTGGGGGACAGACCACTAACTATGGCTACACCCTC. Translation gives CASGGQTTNYGYTL.

This clone came up once. The V call is TRBV6-6, the J call TRBJ2-5; D gene uncertain. CDR3 length: 13 residues. Deletions cut 2 bases from V and 5 bases from J, with 9 bases between. Germline assignment: CDR1 MNHNY and CDR2 SVGAGI (reference sequence). The CDR3 protein is CASSYGPRETQYF. Here the CDR3 DNA reads TGTGCCAGCAGTTACGGGCCACGGGAGACCCAGTACTTC.

This rearrangement joins TRBV13 to TRBJ1-4, with 8 bases that match TRBD1. V lost 5 bases and J lost 5; bases outside the gene matches: 4. The CDR3 consists of 14 residues. Germline V lookup: CDR1 PRHDT, CDR2 FYEKMQ (reference sequence). CDR3 region: CASSPGTGNEKLFF. In DNA form, the CDR3 reads TGTGCCAGCAGCCCCGGGACAGGAAATGAAAAACTGTTTTTT.

The genes are TRBV7-2 and TRBJ2-3; 12 nucleotides align to TRBD2. This CDR3 contains 15 residues. Germline-derived CDR1 and CDR2 are SGHTA and FQGNSA. Losses at the gene ends were 5 bases for V and 2 bases for J; bases not matched to a gene: 2. As DNA, the CDR3 is TGTGCCAGCAGCGGACTAGCGGGGATCACAGATACGCAGTATTTT. Translated: CASSGLAGITDTQYF.

This clone was detected a few times. This CDR3 is CASSDLAGDGDYEQYF. The CDR3 DNA is TGCGCCAGCAGCGATCTAGCGGGAGACGGGGACTACGAGCAGTACTTC. The genes are TRBV5-1 and TRBJ2-7, with 10 positions matching TRBD2. Germline values: CDR1 SGHRS, CDR2 YFSETQ. This CDR3 has 16 residues. Trimming removed 4 bases from V and 3 bases from J; junction bases left unmatched: 10.

This clone was observed once. The genes are TRBV5-1 and TRBJ2-1; perhaps TRBD2 as D (5 bases). The CDR3 covers 13 residues. CDR1 and CDR2 from the germline V gene are SGHRS and YFSETQ. V lost 7 bases to trimming and J lost 10 bases, with 18 bases between them. Here the CDR3 DNA reads TGCGCCAGCCGCCCTAGCTCCTCGTCGGAGCAGTTCTTC. Translating it yields CASRPSSSSEQFF.